This TCR beta chain was documented in a study of blood T cells in healthy people across ages (dated by TCRdb to between 2014 and 2017). Study-wide context: In model experiments, roughly one uniquely barcoded TCR beta cDNA molecule per two T cells was captured by template switching. Using deep sequencing normalized with unique cDNA molecular identifiers, the study measured how TCR beta repertoire diversity changes with age. Donors were grouped into four age groups: young (average 16 years), middle-aged (roughly 37), aged (around 60) and long-lived (around 80). To avoid experimental bias, donors of different ages were randomly spread across the sequencing lanes. Two additional independent replicas of 1 million unique cDNA reads from the same blood draw were analyzed for two donors (one aged 18 to 30 and one aged 80 or older). Broader findings and caveats from the paper: As age increased, observed TCR beta diversity per million T cells dropped in a roughly linear way, and a significant reduction was already evident by age around 41. Donor CMV infection status was unknown, potentially confounding age-related changes in expanded clonotypes. A strong correlation was found between observed TCR beta diversity and the percentage of naive T cells measured by flow cytometry. Because profiling used bulk unsorted PBMCs, naive and antigen-experienced compartments could not be compared conclusively. Estimates of total diversity based on one million sequenced T cells were regarded as lower bounds and as underestimates. Compared with the aged group, the long-lived group had more naive CD4+ T cells, fewer expanded clones and increased TCR diversity, a pattern suggesting age selection.

Library creation used 5' RACE. This sample was sequenced with an Illumina HiSeq 2500. A second PCR of about 7 to 12 cycles was performed with a sample-barcoded 5' primer and a J-beta primer mix. Each TCR beta cDNA molecule received a unique molecular identifier from a template-switch 5' adaptor carrying 12 random nucleotides. Each sample yielded at least 2.5 million CDR3-containing paired-end reads. All of the RNA was converted into first-strand cDNA using the Mint cDNA synthesis kit, with a TRBC-specific oligonucleotide serving as the primer. All cDNA was treated with uracil-DNA glycosylase and then went through a first 18-cycle PCR with the universal primers M1SS and BC2_uni_R. On the study's bioinformatics: For normalization, 1 million high-quality reads were randomly selected from each sample, with every read carrying a distinct molecular identifier. Instead of being binned into consensus sequences, reads with shared molecular identifiers were discarded. CDR3 identification, clonotype clustering and error correction used MiTCR with a Q25 quality threshold and the strictest error-elimination algorithm. A nonparametric unseen species model with Euler transformation was used to estimate a lower bound on total TCR beta diversity. TCRdb trimmed the raw reads at Q25, called clones with MiXCR and kept productive beta chains. Entries that share a CDR3 protein sequence are merged under the most common genes and DNA. TCRdb's processing, not the authors' own work, is the source of the V and J calls. The sample table shows 1.5 million to 1.8 million distinct CDR3 sequences, and 35% to 45% are seen once. The top ten clones comprise about 4.1% of the sample.

A remark on this clonotype: The clone's antigen remains unknown. Per-nucleotide qualities are absent, and no much larger clonotype sits a single base away.

The donors were about 40 Caucasian individuals from Russia, aged 6 to 90 years, who were systemically healthy. Each donor gave ten milliliters of peripheral blood, drawn into EDTA-treated Vacutainer tubes. Ficoll-Paque density-gradient centrifugation was used to isolate PBMCs, with at least 6.5 million per sample. Trizol reagent was used to extract total RNA from PBMCs, with at least 5.5 micrograms per sample. For every donor, an aliquot of PBMCs went through flow cytometry to measure the percentages of naive CD45RAhigh/CD27high T cells. Sample: blood. The TCR was taken from a woman under 30 in good health.

The nucleotides read TGCAGTGCCGGGACTAGCGGGAGGGACGAGACCCAGTACTTC. Translated, it gives CSAGTSGRDETQYF. Here the chain combines TRBV20-1 and TRBJ2-5; the junction holds 16 bases that match TRBD2. V lost 6 bases and J lost 5 bases, and the count of bases not matched to a germline gene is 3. CDR1 and CDR2 were assigned from the germline V gene (reference sequence) as DFQATT and SNEGSKA. The CDR3 has 14 amino acids, counting the end cysteine and phenylalanine. Solely the CDR3 DNA is kept, with 42 bases framed from the first base.